This T cell receptor beta chain stems from a study of T cell clones after liver transplantation. Whole-study context: Liver transplant recipients had immunosuppression withdrawal attempted within 2 years. Study results and caveats: In a couple of subjects, few donor cells limited the measurable donor-reactive repertoire.

Germline CDR1 is SEHNR and CDR2 is FQNEAQ (reference sequence). The V end lost 5 bases, the J end lost 5 bases, and 16 bases lay between the germline ends. CDR3 length equals 15 residues. Assay: immunoSEQ multiplex PCR; the TCRdb copy retains only in-frame clones and omits some. This sample has 15,000 to 20,000 clones, with more than 70% found just once. Comment on this clone: As yet, its antigen is unknown.

The rearrangement uses TRBV7-9 and TRBJ2-1, with D possibly TRBD1 on 6 matching bases. This specimen consisted of CD8+ T cells from blood, obtained less than 50 months after liver transplant. The receptor's source is a human patient who received a liver transplant. A share of the T cells may be of graft donor origin. The CDR3 DNA reads TGTGCCAGCAGCCACGGACAGCATACCAACAATGAGCAGTTCTTC. Residues: CASSHGQHTNNEQFF.